The present entry profiles one T cell receptor (beta chain) with its context. The data belong to a study of T cells in Graves' hyperthyroidism and ophthalmopathy. Researchers amplified the TCR beta CDR3 regions from RNA transcripts. First-round RT-PCR targeting the TCR CDR3 was performed with the HTBI primer set. TCRdb called the multiplex PCR reads again in MiXCR, with one record for every CDR3 protein. The sample lists approximately 430,000 distinct CDR3 sequences, roughly 15% seen once, with over 10% in the top ten. This CDR3 has 17 amino acids. Trimming at V came to 5 bases and at J to 6 bases, leaving 13 bases not matched to a gene. The germline gives CDR1 KGHSH, CDR2 LQKENI.

The V and J genes are TRBV18 and TRBJ2-1; TRBD1 matches 10 bases. This receptor was obtained from a man aged 18 to 29 with Graves' ophthalmopathy. Sequenced: blood. CDR3 region: CASSGRIPGQGPNEQFF. DNA for the CDR3: TGTGCCAGCTCAGGAAGGATACCGGGACAGGGGCCCAATGAGCAGTTCTTC.